The T cell receptor beta chain under discussion was sequenced for a study of blood T cell repertoires in COVID-19. In the study overall: COVID-19 samples from acute and convalescent phases originated in the United States, Italy and Spain.

TCRdb's copy holds only in-frame clones and misses some; the assay was immunoSEQ multiplex PCR. In the table there are about 25,000 clones, less than 90% of which are singletons. This clone was detected a few times. Germline is not matched at one junction end, which may reflect a read error. The CDR3 consists of 15 residues. Germline V gene data show CDR1 as SSHAT and CDR2 as FNYEAQ (reference sequence). Sequenced material: peripheral blood. This clonotype was obtained from a man between 65 and 79 years old with active COVID-19. The chain links TRBV7-7 to TRBJ1-3; 7 bases agree with TRBD1. The DNA for the CDR3 is TGTGCTAGCAGCGCCGGACAGGCCTCTGGAAACACCATATATTTT. Translated: CASSAGQASGNTIYF.